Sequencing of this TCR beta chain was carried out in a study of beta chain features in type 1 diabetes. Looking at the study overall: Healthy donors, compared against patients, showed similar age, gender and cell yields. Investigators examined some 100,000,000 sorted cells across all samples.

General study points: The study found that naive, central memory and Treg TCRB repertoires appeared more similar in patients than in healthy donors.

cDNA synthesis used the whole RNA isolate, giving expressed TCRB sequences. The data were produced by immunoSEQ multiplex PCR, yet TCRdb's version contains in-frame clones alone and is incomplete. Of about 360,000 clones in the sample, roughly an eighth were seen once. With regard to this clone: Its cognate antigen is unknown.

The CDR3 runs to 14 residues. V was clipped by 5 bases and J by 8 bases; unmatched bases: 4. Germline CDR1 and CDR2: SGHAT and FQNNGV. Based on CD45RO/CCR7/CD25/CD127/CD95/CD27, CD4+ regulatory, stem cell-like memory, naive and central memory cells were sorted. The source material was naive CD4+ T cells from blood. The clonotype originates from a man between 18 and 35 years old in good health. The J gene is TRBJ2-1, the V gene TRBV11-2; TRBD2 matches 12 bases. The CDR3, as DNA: TGTGCCAGCAGCCCACGACTAGCGGGAGATGAGCAGTTCTTC. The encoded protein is CASSPRLAGDEQFF.